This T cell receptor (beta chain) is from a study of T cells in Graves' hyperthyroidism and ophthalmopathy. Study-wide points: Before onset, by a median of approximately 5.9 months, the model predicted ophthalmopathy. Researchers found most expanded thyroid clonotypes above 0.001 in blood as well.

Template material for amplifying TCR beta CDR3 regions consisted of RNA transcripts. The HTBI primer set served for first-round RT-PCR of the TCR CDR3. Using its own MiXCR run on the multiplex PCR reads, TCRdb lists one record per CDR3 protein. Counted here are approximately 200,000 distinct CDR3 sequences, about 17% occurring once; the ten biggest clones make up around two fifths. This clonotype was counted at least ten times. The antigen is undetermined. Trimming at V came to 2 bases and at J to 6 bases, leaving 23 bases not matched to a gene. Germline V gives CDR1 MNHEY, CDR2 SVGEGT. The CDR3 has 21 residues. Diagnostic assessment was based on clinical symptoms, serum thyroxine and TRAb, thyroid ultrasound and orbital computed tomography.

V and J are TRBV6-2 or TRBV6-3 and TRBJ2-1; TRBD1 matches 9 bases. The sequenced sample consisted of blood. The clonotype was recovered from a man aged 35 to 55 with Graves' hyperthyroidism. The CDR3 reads CASSYPPPGTGNLLRSNEQFF. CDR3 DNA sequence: TGTGCCAGCAGTTACCCTCCCCCCGGGACAGGGAATCTGTTACGATCCAATGAGCAGTTCTTC.